This T cell receptor beta chain was recovered during a study of T cell responses to AZD1222 COVID-19 vaccine. Study-wide findings and caveats: Clonal diversity may have been underestimated, and the donors were mostly white British, with more females than males.

Remarks on this clone: Its antigen remains unidentified.

Per the germline V gene, CDR1 is MNHEY and CDR2 is SMNVEV (reference sequence). CDR3 length equals 16 residues. Between the trimmed V and J ends, which lost 5 bases and 3 bases, there was a span of 14 bases. Generated by immunoSEQ multiplex PCR, the TCRdb table keeps only in-frame clones and is missing some. The sample holds some 150,000 clones; approximately 93% are singletons and the top ten take 5.1%. The chain has TRBV27 and TRBJ1-6; D is uncertain. The source was peripheral blood, collected on day 0 of AZD1222 vaccination. This clonotype was sampled from an adult in good health. CDR3 loop: CASSPRRKNYNSPLHF. The CDR3 region has the DNA TGTGCCAGCAGTCCCCGACGGAAAAACTATAATTCACCCCTCCACTTT.